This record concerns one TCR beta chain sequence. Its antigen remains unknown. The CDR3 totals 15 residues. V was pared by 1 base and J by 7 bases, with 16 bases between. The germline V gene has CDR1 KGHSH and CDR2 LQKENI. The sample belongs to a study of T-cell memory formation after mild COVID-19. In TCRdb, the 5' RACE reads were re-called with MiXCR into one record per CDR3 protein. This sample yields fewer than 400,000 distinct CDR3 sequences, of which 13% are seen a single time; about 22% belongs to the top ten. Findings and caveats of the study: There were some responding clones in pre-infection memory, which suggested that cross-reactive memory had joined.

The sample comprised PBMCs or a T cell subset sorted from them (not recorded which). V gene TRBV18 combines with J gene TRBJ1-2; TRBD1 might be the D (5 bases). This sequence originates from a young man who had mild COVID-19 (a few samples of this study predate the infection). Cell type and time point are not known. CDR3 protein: CASSPQEGRSGGYTF. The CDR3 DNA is TGTGCCAGCTCACCACAGGAGGGGCGAAGTGGTGGCTACACCTTC.